This T cell receptor (beta chain) was found in a study of blood T cell repertoires in COVID-19. Germline CDR1 reads LGHDT; CDR2 reads YNNKEL (reference sequence). The V segment lost 7 bases and the J segment 8 bases; nucleotides outside the gene matches: 10. CDR3 length: 13 amino acids. Profiling relied on immunoSEQ multiplex PCR, and the TCRdb table lists in-frame clones only, not all of them. Altogether 200,000 to 300,000 clones are present, around 84% being singletons, with the ten largest covering 4% to 4.5%. The receptor was isolated from a man aged 55 to 70 with acute or convalescent COVID-19. The chain carries TRBV3-1 (or the pseudogene TRBV3-2) and TRBJ1-2; 7 bases fit TRBD1. Sequencing input: peripheral blood. CDR3 residues: CASTLGGLEGYTF. The DNA of the CDR3 is TGTGCCAGCACCCTAGGGGGCTTGGAGGGCTACACCTTC.